These T cell receptor beta chains were read from a single sample in a study of CD8+ T cells in alopecia areata. Clones were read by immunoSEQ multiplex PCR, and TCRdb kept only the in-frame ones, dropping some. The sample includes about 180,000 clones, 51% of them seen just once. The source was CD8+ T cells sorted from blood, collected at approximately week 52, from a patient treated with tofacitinib. The source is a human donor with alopecia areata. Each CDR3 is given with its conserved first and last residue. The D gene is left open where the match is weak. Where a row states a size, it is once, few, many or the class of an expanded clone; other rows omit it.

D	J	V	size	CDR3	DNA
TRBD2	TRBJ2-1	TRBV6-4	NA	CASSTTKRGGYNEQFF	TGTGCCAGCAGTACTACAAAGCGGGGGGGCTACAATGAGCAGTTCTTC
TRBD1	TRBJ1-2	TRBV30	NA	CAWKQGALMVYGGYTF	TGTGCCTGGAAACAGGGGGCGCTAATGGTATATGGCGGCTACACCTTC
NA	TRBJ1-2	TRBV6-5	NA	CASSSGGSAPGYTF	TGTGCCAGTTCCAGTGGAGGGTCAGCGCCTGGCTACACCTTC
NA	TRBJ1-1	TRBV5-4	NA	CAIGGNTEAFF	TGTGCCATTGGGGGGAACACTGAAGCTTTCTTT
TRBD1	TRBJ2-1	TRBV11-2	NA	CASSLVLRTGYNEQFF	TGTGCCAGCAGCTTAGTGCTCCGGACAGGTTACAATGAGCAGTTCTTC
TRBD1	TRBJ1-1	TRBV7-8	NA	CASSLGTATEAFF	TGTGCCAGCAGCCTCGGGACAGCTACTGAAGCTTTCTTT
NA	TRBJ1-5	TRBV5-1	few	CASSLDSYSNQPQHF	TGCGCCAGCAGCTTGGACAGTTATAGCAATCAGCCCCAGCATTTT
NA	TRBJ1-1	TRBV7-9	NA	CASSLAGGFTEAFF	TGTGCCAGCAGCTTAGCAGGAGGATTCACTGAAGCTTTCTTT
NA	TRBJ1-5	TRBV27	NA	CATKPTGSNQPQHF	TGTGCCACCAAACCTACAGGGAGCAATCAGCCCCAGCATTTT
TRBD1	TRBJ1-1	TRBV30	once	CAWKKEGTAMNTEAFF	TGTGCCTGGAAGAAGGAAGGGACAGCAATGAACACTGAAGCTTTCTTT